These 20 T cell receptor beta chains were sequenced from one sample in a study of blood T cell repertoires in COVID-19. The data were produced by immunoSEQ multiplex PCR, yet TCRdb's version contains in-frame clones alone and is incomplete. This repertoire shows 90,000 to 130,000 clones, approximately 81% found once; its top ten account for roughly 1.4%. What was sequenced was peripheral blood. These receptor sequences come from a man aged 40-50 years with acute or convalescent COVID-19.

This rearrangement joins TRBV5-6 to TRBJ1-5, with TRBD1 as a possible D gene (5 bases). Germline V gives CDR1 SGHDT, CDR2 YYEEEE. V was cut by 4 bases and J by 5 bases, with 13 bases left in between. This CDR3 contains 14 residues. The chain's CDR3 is CASSLGDSDQPQHF. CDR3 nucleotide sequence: TGTGCCAGCAGCCTGGGAGACAGTGATCAGCCCCAGCATTTT.

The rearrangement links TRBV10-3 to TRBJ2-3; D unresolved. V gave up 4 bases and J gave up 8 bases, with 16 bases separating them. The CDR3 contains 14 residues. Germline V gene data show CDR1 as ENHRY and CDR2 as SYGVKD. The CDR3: CAISGASRSGTQYF. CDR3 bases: TGTGCCATCAGTGGTGCCTCGAGGTCCGGTACGCAGTATTTT.

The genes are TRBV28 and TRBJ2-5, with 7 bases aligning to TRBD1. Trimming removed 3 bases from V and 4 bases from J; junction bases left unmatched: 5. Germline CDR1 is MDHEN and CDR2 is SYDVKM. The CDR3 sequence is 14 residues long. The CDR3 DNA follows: TGTGCCAGCAGTTTCCTTGCAGGGGGAGAGACCCAGTACTTC. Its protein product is CASSFLAGGETQYF.

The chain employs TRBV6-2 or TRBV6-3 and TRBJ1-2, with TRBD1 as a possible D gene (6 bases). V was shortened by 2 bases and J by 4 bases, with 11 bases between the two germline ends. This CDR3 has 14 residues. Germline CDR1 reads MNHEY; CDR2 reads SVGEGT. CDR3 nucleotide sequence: TGTGCCAGCAGTTACAGGGGGAAGGTCTATGGCTACACCTTC. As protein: CASSYRGKVYGYTF.

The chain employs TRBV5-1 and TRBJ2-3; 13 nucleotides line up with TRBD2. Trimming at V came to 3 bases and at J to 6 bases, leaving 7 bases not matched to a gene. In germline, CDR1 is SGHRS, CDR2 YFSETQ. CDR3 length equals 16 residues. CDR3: CASSSQTSGRMDTQYF. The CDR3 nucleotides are TGCGCCAGCAGCTCACAGACTAGCGGGAGGATGGATACGCAGTATTTT.

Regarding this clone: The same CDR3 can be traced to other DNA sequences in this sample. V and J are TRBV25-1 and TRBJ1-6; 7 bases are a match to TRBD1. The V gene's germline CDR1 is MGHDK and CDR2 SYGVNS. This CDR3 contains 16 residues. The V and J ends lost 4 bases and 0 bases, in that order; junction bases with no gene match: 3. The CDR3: CASSGSGGSYNSPLHF. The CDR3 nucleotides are TGTGCCAGCAGTGGCTCAGGGGGCTCCTATAATTCACCCCTCCACTTT.

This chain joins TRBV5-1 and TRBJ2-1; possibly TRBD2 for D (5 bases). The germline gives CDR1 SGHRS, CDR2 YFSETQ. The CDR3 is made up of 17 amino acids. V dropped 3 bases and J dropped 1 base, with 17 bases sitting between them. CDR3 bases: TGCGCCAGCAGCTGGGCCCCCTGGGGAGAGTCCTACAATGAGCAGTTCTTC. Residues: CASSWAPWGESYNEQFF.

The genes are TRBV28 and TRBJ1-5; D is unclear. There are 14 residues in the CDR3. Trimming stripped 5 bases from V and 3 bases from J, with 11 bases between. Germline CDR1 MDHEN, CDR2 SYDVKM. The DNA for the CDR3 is TGTGCCAGCAGTCGACTCAGCTACAATCAGCCCCAGCATTTT. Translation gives CASSRLSYNQPQHF.

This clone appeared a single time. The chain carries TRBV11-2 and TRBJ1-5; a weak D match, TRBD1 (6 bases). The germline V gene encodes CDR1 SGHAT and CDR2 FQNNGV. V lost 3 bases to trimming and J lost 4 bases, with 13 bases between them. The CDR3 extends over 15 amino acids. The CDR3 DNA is TGTGCCAGCAGCTTGACACAGGGTAGGAATCAGCCCCAGCATTTT. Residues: CASSLTQGRNQPQHF.

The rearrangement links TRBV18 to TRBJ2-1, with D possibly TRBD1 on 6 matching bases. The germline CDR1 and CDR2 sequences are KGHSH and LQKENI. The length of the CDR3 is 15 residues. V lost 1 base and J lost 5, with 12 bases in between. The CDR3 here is CASSPLDKGDNEQFF. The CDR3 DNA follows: TGTGCCAGCTCACCACTTGACAAGGGGGACAATGAGCAGTTCTTC.

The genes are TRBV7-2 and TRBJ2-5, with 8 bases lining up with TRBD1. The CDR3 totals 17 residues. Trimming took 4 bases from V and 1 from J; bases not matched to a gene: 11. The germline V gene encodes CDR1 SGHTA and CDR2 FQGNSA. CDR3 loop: CASSSPSGGLIQETQYF. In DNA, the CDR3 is TGTGCCAGCAGCTCCCCATCAGGGGGCCTAATCCAAGAGACCCAGTACTTC.

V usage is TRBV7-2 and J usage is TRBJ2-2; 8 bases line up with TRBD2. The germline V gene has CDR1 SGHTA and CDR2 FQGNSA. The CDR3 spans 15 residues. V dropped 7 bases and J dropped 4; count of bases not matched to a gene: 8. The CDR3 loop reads CASTPGGAITGELFF. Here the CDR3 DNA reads TGTGCCAGCACCCCCGGGGGGGCCATCACCGGGGAGCTGTTTTTT.

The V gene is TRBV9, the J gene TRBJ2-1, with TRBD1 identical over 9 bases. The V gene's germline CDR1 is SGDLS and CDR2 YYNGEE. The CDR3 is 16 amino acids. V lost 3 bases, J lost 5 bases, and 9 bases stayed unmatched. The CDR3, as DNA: TGTGCCAGCAGCGGCGGGGACAGGGCCTTAGACAATGAGCAGTTCTTC. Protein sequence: CASSGGDRALDNEQFF. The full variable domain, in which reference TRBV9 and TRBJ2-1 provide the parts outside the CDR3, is DSGVTQTPKHLITATGQRVTLRCSPRSGDLSVYWYQQSLDQGLQFLIQYYNGEERAKGNILERFSAQQFPDLHSELNLSSLELGDSALYFCASSGGDRALDNEQFFGPGTRLTVL.

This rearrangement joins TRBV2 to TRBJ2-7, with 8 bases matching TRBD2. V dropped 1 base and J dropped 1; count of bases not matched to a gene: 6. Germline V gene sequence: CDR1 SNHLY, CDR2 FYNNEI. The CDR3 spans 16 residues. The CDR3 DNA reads TGTGCCAGCAGTGAAGTTGCAGCGGGAGCGTCCTACGAGCAGTACTTC. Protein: CASSEVAAGASYEQYF.

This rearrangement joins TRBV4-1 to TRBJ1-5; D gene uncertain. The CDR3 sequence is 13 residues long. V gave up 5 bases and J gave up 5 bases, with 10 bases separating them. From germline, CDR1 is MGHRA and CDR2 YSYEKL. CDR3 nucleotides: TGCGCCAGCAGCGCCAGAACCTATCAGCCCCAGCATTTT. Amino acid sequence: CASSARTYQPQHF.

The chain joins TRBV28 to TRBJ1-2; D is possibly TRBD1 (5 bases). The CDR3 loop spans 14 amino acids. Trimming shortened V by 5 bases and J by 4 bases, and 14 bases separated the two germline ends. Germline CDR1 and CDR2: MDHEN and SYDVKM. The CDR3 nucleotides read TGTGCCAGCAGTACTACGGGGGGGACCTATGGCTACACCTTC. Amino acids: CASSTTGGTYGYTF.

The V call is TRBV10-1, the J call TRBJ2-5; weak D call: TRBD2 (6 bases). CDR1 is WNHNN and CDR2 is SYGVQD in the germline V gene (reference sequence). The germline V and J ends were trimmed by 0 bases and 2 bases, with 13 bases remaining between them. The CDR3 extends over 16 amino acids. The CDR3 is CASSESVAVGQETQYF. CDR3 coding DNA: TGCGCCAGCAGTGAGTCGGTAGCGGTAGGACAAGAGACCCAGTACTTC.

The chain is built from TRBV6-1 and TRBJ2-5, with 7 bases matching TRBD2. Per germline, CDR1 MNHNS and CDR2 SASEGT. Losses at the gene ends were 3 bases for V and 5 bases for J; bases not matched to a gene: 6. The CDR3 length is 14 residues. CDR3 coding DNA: TGTGCCAGCAGTGATTGGGGGGGTTCGGAGACCCAGTACTTC. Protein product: CASSDWGGSETQYF.

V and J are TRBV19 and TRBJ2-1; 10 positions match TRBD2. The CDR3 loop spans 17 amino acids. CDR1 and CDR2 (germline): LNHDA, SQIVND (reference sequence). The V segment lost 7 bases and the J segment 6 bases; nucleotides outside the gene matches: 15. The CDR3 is CASKGEGSGRAGNEQFF. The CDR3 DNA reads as TGTGCCAGTAAGGGGGAGGGCAGCGGGAGGGCGGGCAATGAGCAGTTCTTC.

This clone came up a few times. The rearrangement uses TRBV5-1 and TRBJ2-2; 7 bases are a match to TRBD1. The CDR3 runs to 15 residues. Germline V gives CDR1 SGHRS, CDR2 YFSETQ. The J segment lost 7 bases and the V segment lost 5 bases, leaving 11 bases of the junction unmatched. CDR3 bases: TGCGCCAGCAGGTTCCCAGGGGGAACGGTCGGGGAGCTGTTTTTT. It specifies CASRFPGGTVGELFF.